The 20 T cell receptor beta chains below come from one sample, sequenced in a study of CD8 T cells in ankylosing spondylitis (dated by TCRdb to about 2017). Libraries were built with 5' RACE. The instrument was an Illumina HiSeq 2500. TCRdb's own reprocessing of the public reads used fastp at Q25 and MiXCR and kept productive beta chains. Records with the same CDR3 protein are collapsed into one entry carrying the most frequent genes and DNA. Counted in this sample were roughly 130,000 distinct CDR3 sequences; approximately 6.8% of them appeared once. Together, the top ten hold 9.5% to 15% of the sample. The source material was blood, either unsorted or a sorted T cell fraction (not recorded which). The receptors stem from a male donor with ankylosing spondylitis or in good health (not recorded which).

This clonotype has a count of ten or more. Here the CDR3 DNA reads TGTGCCAGCCGCCTAGATACGCAGTATTTT. Amino acids: CASRLDTQYF. The chain carries TRBV2 and TRBJ2-3; D not resolved. The CDR3 extends over 10 amino acids. CDR1 SNHLY and CDR2 FYNNEI come from the germline V gene. Trimming removed 8 bases from V and 5 bases from J, with 5 bases in between.

The table lists this clonotype with many counts. The J gene is TRBJ2-5, the V gene TRBV20-1; D call uncertain. V was cut by 6 bases and J by 5 bases, with 13 bases left in between. In germline, CDR1 is DFQATT, CDR2 SNEGSKA (reference sequence). The CDR3 runs to 12 residues. The CDR3, as DNA: TGCAGTGCAAATCTAGTGGAGGAGACCCAGTACTTC. Protein product: CSANLVEETQYF.

This clonotype has at least ten counts. The rearrangement links TRBV7-2 to TRBJ1-2; 11 bases fit TRBD1. The CDR3 is made up of 15 amino acids. Unmatched junction bases numbered 7, after V lost 5 bases and J lost 5 bases. Germline V gives CDR1 SGHTA, CDR2 FQGNSA. CDR3 in amino acids: CASSPRTGGAYGYTF. The CDR3 DNA reads as TGTGCCAGCAGCCCCCGGACAGGGGGCGCGTATGGCTACACCTTC.

The chain employs TRBV6-1 and TRBJ1-5, with TRBD1 as a possible D gene (5 bases). CDR1 and CDR2 (germline): MNHNS, SASEGT. V lost 3 bases to trimming and J lost 6 bases, with 18 bases between them. The CDR3 length is 16 residues. In DNA form, the CDR3 reads TGTGCCAGCAGTGATCGTCAACGGGGGATCGGTCAGCCCCAGCATTTT. This sequence encodes CASSDRQRGIGQPQHF.

This clonotype was observed many times. The chain recombines TRBV5-5 with TRBJ1-5; no clear D gene. Trimming shortened V by 0 bases and J by 4 bases, and 8 bases separated the two germline ends. Germline CDR1 and CDR2: SGHKS and YYEKEE (reference sequence). The CDR3 covers 14 residues. The CDR3 DNA reads TGTGCCAGCAGCTTGGTGGCTGAAAATCAGCCCCAGCATTTT. It specifies CASSLVAENQPQHF. The whole variable domain, remainder taken from reference TRBV5-5 and TRBJ1-5, is DAGVTQSPTHLIKTRGQQVTLRCSPISGHKSVSWYQQVLGQGPQFIFQYYEKEERGRGNFPDRFSARQFPNYSSELNVNALLLGDSALYLCASSLVAENQPQHFGDGTRLSIL.

This clonotype was counted at least ten times. The rearrangement uses TRBV5-4 and TRBJ2-2, with 8 bases aligning to TRBD1. The germline V gene encodes CDR1 SGHNT and CDR2 YYREEE (reference sequence). The CDR3 sequence is 15 residues long. The ends lost 2 bases at V and 3 bases at J; junction bases unmatched: 3. The CDR3 reads CASSFGQGHTGELFF. CDR3 nucleotide sequence: TGTGCCAGCAGCTTCGGACAGGGTCACACCGGGGAGCTGTTTTTT.

This clonotype was found many times. The rearrangement links TRBV4-3 to TRBJ2-7; perhaps TRBD1 as D (6 bases). Looked up from germline, CDR1 is LGHNA and CDR2 is YSLEER. Trimming removed 0 bases from V and 3 bases from J, with 21 bases in between. CDR3 length equals 18 residues. The CDR3 sequence is CASSQDLEGESIYYEQYF. The CDR3 coding sequence is TGCGCCAGCAGCCAAGATTTAGAGGGGGAATCGATATACTACGAGCAGTACTTC.

This clonotype was recorded at least ten times. This chain joins TRBV18 and TRBJ2-1; the match to TRBD1 covers 12 bases. This CDR3 has 15 amino acids. With 3 bases clipped from V and 8 bases from J, the junction kept 5 bases outside the gene matches. Per the germline V gene, CDR1 is KGHSH and CDR2 is LQKENI. DNA of the CDR3: TGTGCCAGCTCACCTAGGGACAGGGGGCTCTATGAGCAGTTCTTC. This encodes CASSPRDRGLYEQFF. The full variable domain, in which reference TRBV18 and TRBJ2-1 provide the parts outside the CDR3, is NAGVMQNPRHLVRRRGQEARLRCSPMKGHSHVYWYRQLPEEGLKFMVYLQKENIIDESGMPKERFSAEFPKEGPSILRIQQVVRGDSAAYFCASSPRDRGLYEQFFGPGTRLTVL.

In its sample, this clonotype was seen many times. The chain has TRBV20-1 and TRBJ1-2; TRBD1 is a possible D gene (6 bases). Trimming shortened V by 3 bases and J by 8 bases, and 19 bases separated the two germline ends. Per the germline V gene, CDR1 is DFQATT and CDR2 is SNEGSKA (reference sequence). CDR3 length: 14 residues. CDR3 amino acids: CSASGAGAEYGYTF. The CDR3 DNA sequence: TGCAGTGCTAGCGGGGCAGGGGCGGAATACGGCTACACCTTC.

This clonotype has ten or more counts. The rearrangement joins TRBV24-1 to TRBJ1-5; the D gene is possibly TRBD1 (5 bases). Germline CDR1 reads KGHDR; CDR2 reads SFDVKD. V was cut by 3 bases and J by 4 bases, with 6 bases left in between. There are 13 residues in the CDR3. CDR3 residues: CATSDGGNQPQHF. Written as DNA, the CDR3 is TGTGCCACCAGTGATGGGGGAAATCAGCCCCAGCATTTT.

CDR3 sequence: CASSIQGAQDNSPLHF. Here the CDR3 DNA reads TGCGCCAGCAGCATACAGGGGGCGCAAGATAATTCACCCCTCCACTTT. This rearrangement joins TRBV5-1 to TRBJ1-6; TRBD1 matches 9 bases. Germline V gene lookup returns CDR1 SGHRS and CDR2 YFSETQ. The CDR3 contains 16 residues. V lost 4 bases to trimming and J lost 5 bases; unmatched junction nucleotides: 7.

This clonotype has a handful of counts. The DNA of the CDR3 is TGTGCCAGCTCACCGAGGAACAGGGGGAGGACTGAAGCTTTCTTT. This sequence encodes CASSPRNRGRTEAFF. The genes are TRBV18 and TRBJ1-1, with 8 bases that match TRBD1. CDR3 size: 15 residues. Germline V gene data show CDR1 as KGHSH and CDR2 as LQKENI. The trim removed 3 bases at V and 5 bases at J, leaving 8 bases unmatched.

At least ten counts were recorded for this clonotype. V is TRBV20-1 and J is TRBJ1-6, with TRBD1 identical over 11 bases. Germline assignment: CDR1 DFQATT and CDR2 SNEGSKA (reference sequence). CDR3 length: 14 residues. J lost 9 bases, V lost 6 bases, and 7 bases had no gene match. The CDR3 loop reads CSAGAGTGGSPLHF. The CDR3 nucleotides read TGCAGTGCGGGCGCCGGGACAGGGGGTTCACCCCTCCACTTT.

In this sample, this clonotype turned up many times. CDR3 DNA sequence: TGCGCCAGCAGCACTCAGGGGGTACAAGAGACCCAGTACTTC. Translated, it gives CASSTQGVQETQYF. V and J are TRBV5-1 and TRBJ2-5; 7 bases agree with TRBD1. Germline V CDR1 and CDR2: SGHRS, YFSETQ. After removal of 4 bases from V and 2 bases from J, the junction contained 5 bases not matched to a gene. This CDR3 has 14 residues.

The sample holds many counts of this clonotype. The V call is TRBV11-2, the J call TRBJ2-6, with unresolved D. Per the germline V gene, CDR1 is SGHAT and CDR2 is FQNNGV. CDR3 length equals 18 residues. Between the trimmed V and J ends, which lost 0 bases and 0 bases, there was a span of 12 bases. CDR3 region: CASSLDLGLFSGANVLTF. The CDR3 nucleotides read TGTGCCAGCAGCTTAGACCTGGGTTTATTCTCTGGGGCCAACGTCCTGACTTTC.

This clonotype was seen repeatedly, ten times or more. The chain uses TRBV6-4 and TRBJ2-3; TRBD2 matches at 8 bases. The CDR3 is made up of 16 amino acids. Per the germline V gene, CDR1 is MRHNA and CDR2 is SNTAGT. The V gene end was trimmed by 0 bases and the J gene end by 9 bases; junction bases not matched to a gene: 11. The CDR3 spells CASSDSSGSGGRTQYF. The CDR3 nucleotides read TGTGCCAGCAGTGACTCGAGCGGGAGTGGGGGAAGGACGCAGTATTTT.

Many counts were recorded for this clonotype. The CDR3, as DNA: TGCGCCAGCACCCTTTTCGAGGGTACGGGCTACACCTTC. It encodes CASTLFEGTGYTF. The rearrangement links TRBV5-1 to TRBJ1-2, with D uncertain. The CDR3 loop spans 13 amino acids. CDR1 and CDR2 (germline): SGHRS, YFSETQ. Trimming took 6 bases from V and 8 from J, leaving 17 bases between them. Full variable domain (rest looked up from reference TRBV5-1 and TRBJ1-2): KAGVTQTPRYLIKTRGQQVTLSCSPISGHRSVSWYQQTPGQGLQFLFEYFSETQRNKGNFPGRFSGRQFSNSRSEMNVSTLELGDSALYLCASTLFEGTGYTFGSGTRLTVV.

This clonotype was counted at least ten times. J is TRBJ1-5 and V is TRBV20-1; 7 nucleotides align to TRBD1. Trimming removed 6 bases from V and 2 bases from J; junction bases left unmatched: 13. In germline, CDR1 is DFQATT, CDR2 SNEGSKA (reference sequence). This CDR3 is built from 16 residues. The CDR3 nucleotides read TGCAGTGCAGTCGACGACAGGGTATGGGGCAATCAGCCCCAGCATTTT. The encoded protein is CSAVDDRVWGNQPQHF.

This clonotype was detected only a few times. A much larger clone lies a single base off, so this may be a read error. The rearrangement links TRBV20-1 to TRBJ1-2; no firm D call. Germline V lookup: CDR1 DFQATT, CDR2 SNEGSKA (reference sequence). The CDR3 spans 12 residues. CDR3 region: CSALPLGYGSTF. The CDR3 region has the DNA TGCAGTGCGCTCCCTCTGGGCTATGGCTCCACCTTC.

This clonotype showed up just once. The chain couples TRBV20-1 to TRBJ2-1, with D possibly matching TRBD2 (5 bases). The V end was cut by 3 bases, the J end by 3 bases, with 12 bases between. This CDR3 has 14 amino acids. Per the germline V gene, CDR1 is DFQATT and CDR2 is SNEGSKA (reference sequence). Written as DNA, the CDR3 is TGCAGTGCTAGGACCAGCGGTCTCTACAATGAGCAGTTCTTC. Encoded protein: CSARTSGLYNEQFF.